This TCR beta chain derives from a study of OX40 agonist ivuxolimab in advanced cancers. The wider study: Ivuxolimab, an antibody acting as an agonist of OX40 (CD134), was used to treat patients.

Trimming shortened V by 1 base and J by 3 bases, and 11 bases separated the two germline ends. Germline assignment: CDR1 SGHRS and CDR2 YFSETQ. The CDR3 length is 14 residues. Only in-frame clones appear in the TCRdb table, and some are missing; sequencing was by immunoSEQ multiplex PCR. The sample holds around 60,000 clones, 80% to 95% seen once. The sequencing used CD4+ or CD8+ T cells sorted from blood, collected in a trial of the OX40 agonist ivuxolimab. This receptor was identified in an adult with an advanced solid tumor such as melanoma, head and neck, liver or kidney cancer. V is TRBV5-1 and J is TRBJ2-7, with a tentative D call TRBD2 (7 bases). The CDR3 DNA is TGCGCCAGCAGCTTGCGGGGGGCAAACTACGAGCAGTACTTC. Translated: CASSLRGANYEQYF. The complete variable domain, with remaining parts taken from reference TRBV5-1 and TRBJ2-7, reads KAGVTQTPRYLIKTRGQQVTLSCSPISGHRSVSWYQQTPGQGLQFLFEYFSETQRNKGNFPGRFSGRQFSNSRSEMNVSTLELGDSALYLCASSLRGANYEQYFGPGTRLTVT.